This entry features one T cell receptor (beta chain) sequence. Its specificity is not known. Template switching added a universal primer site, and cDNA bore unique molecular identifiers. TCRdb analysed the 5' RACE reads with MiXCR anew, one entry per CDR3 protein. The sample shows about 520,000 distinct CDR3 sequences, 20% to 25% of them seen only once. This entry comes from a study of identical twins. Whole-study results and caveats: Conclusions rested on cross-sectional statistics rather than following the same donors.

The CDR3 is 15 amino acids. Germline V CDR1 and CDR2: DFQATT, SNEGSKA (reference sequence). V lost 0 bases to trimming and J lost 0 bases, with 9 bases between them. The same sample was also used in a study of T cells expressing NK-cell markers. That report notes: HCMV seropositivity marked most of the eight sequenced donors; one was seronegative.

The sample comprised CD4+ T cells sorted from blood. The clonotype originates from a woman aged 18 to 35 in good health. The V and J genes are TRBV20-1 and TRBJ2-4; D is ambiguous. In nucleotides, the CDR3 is TGCAGTGCTAGAGAATACGAGCTAGCCAAAAACATTCAGTACTTC. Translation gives CSAREYELAKNIQYF.